This TCR beta chain was profiled in a study of Ad26.COV2.S vaccination and SARS-CoV-2 variants (dated by TCRdb to about 2021). Background for the entire study: Donors in the vaccine arm were drawn from COV1001, a multicentre, randomized, double-blind, placebo-controlled phase I-IIa trial testing Ad26.COV2.S in healthy adults. Trial participants were randomized into five groups of five: low-dose or high-dose Ad26.COV2.S given once or twice, or placebo on both occasions. Dosing of Ad26.COV2.S was intramuscular, at either 5x10^10 or 1x10^11 viral particles, delivered as one shot or as two shots spaced 56 days apart. The TCR-sequenced set comprised about 30 samples: some 20 Ad26.COV2.S vaccine recipients, 5 placebo recipients and 8 SARS-CoV-2 convalescent individuals. Sequencing of the TCRbeta repertoire served to evaluate the specificity and breadth of SARS-CoV-2-reactive T cell receptors following Ad26.COV2.S vaccination. Investigators remained blinded to trial group allocation during experiments and outcome assessment.

In the paper's terms, the treatment or condition label means: roughly 20 received Ad26.COV2.S at low or high dose, single or two shots; about 5 received placebo; per-sample allocation not given. Repertoires of vaccine and placebo recipients were sequenced from samples collected on day 63 after the first injection. In Cohort 1b, about 27 adults aged 18-55 years were enrolled at a single site in Boston, USA, between 29 July and 7 August 2020. Ad26.COV2.S consisted of a replication-incompetent adenovirus type 26 vector by which a prefusion-stabilized SARS-CoV-2 spike protein from the original Wuhan strain was expressed. Here is what the overall study found, with its caveats: The study was not powered to compare responses between vaccine doses or regimens. Vaccine and placebo recipients had comparable non-spike TCR breadth, which fits with the vaccine containing only spike. Ad26.COV2.S recipients had higher spike-specific TCR breadth than placebo recipients (P = 0.0014). After vaccination, substantial breadth of spike-specific CD8+ and CD4+ T cell responses was reported. The authors noted that total T cell responses may have been underestimated by the TCR breadth and depth analyses.

CDR1 and CDR2, per the germline V gene, are SGHDT and YYEEEE. Trimming removed 4 bases from V and 0 bases from J; the gene matches leave 6 bases unexplained. The CDR3 runs 18 residues from the cysteine to the phenylalanine. Only the CDR3 portion is preserved as DNA: 54 bases, with reading frame beginning at the first base. In regard to this clone: The clone's antigen remains unknown. Base qualities are not provided; no much larger clone lies one nucleotide away.

The immunoSEQ Assay was used to sequence TCRbeta CDR3 regions. After extraction, genomic DNA underwent amplification by bias-controlled multiplex PCR, followed by high-throughput sequencing. As for the original processing: To quantify the absolute abundance of every unique TCRbeta CDR3 region, sequences were collapsed and filtered. T cell fraction was estimated by normalization of TCRbeta template counts to usable DNA, with usable DNA being measured through amplification of reference genes present in all nucleated cells. Repertoire TCRs were annotated as SARS-CoV-2-specific by exact matching of V gene, CDR3 amino acid sequence and J gene to a known reactive TCR set. The reference SARS-CoV-2 TCR set came from MIRA and was filtered for enrichment in COVID-19-positive ImmuneCODE repertoires, removing public or cross-reactive TCRs. Based on the MIRA antigens, annotated TCRs were further analysed at the level of specific ORF or position within ORF. Depth was the summed frequency of annotated unique rearrangements, while breadth was defined as annotated unique rearrangements over total unique productive rearrangements. TCR breadth was compared between groups using two-sided Wilcoxon rank-sum tests. TCRdb took over this immuneACCESS table, retaining in-frame rearrangements with V and J assigned. Such tables are incomplete; in checked studies, under half of the missing clones stem from an unresolved V gene, and the remainder is unexplained. V and J calls and clone size are those listed in that table; D and trimming were worked out from the DNA. Across this sample there are some 450,000 clones, with about 90% seen only once. About 4.4% of the sample lies in the top ten.

This chain joins TRBV5-6 to TRBJ2-1, with TRBD2 matching 14 junction bases. The sequence was collected from a person aged 18 to 59 who received the Ad26.COV2.S COVID-19 vaccine or a placebo. The sample was peripheral blood, taken in a trial of Ad26.COV2.S vaccine versus placebo. The CDR3 has the sequence CASSPGLAGESSYNEQFF. The DNA sequence is TGTGCCAGCAGCCCGGGACTAGCGGGGGAGAGCTCCTACAATGAGCAGTTCTTC. This CDR3, with the reference TRBV5-6 and TRBJ2-1 proteins standing in past its ends, gives the full variable domain DAGVTQSPTHLIKTRGQQVTLRCSPKSGHDTVSWYQQALGQGPQFIFQYYEEEERQRGNFPDRFSGHQFPNYSSELNVNALLLGDSALYLCASSPGLAGESSYNEQFFGPGTRLTVL.